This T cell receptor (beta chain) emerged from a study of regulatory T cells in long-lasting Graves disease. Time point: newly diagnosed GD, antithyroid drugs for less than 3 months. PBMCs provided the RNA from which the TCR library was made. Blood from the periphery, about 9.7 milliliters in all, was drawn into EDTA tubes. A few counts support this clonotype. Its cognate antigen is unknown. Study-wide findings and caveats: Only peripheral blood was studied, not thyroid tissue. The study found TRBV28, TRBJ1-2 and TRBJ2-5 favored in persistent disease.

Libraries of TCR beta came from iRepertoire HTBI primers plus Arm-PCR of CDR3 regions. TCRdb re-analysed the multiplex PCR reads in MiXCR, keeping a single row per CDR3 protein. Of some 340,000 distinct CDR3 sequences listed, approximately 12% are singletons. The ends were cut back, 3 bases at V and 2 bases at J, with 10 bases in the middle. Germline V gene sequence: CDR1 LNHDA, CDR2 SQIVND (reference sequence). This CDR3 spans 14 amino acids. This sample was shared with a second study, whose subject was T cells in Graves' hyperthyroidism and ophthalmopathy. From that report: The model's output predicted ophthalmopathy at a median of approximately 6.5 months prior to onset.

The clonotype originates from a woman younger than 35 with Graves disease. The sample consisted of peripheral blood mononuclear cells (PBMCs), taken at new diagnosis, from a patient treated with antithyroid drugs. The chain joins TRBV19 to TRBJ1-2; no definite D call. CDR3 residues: CASSIGRVNYGYTF. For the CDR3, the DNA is TGTGCCAGTAGTATCGGTAGGGTGAACTATGGCTACACCTTC.